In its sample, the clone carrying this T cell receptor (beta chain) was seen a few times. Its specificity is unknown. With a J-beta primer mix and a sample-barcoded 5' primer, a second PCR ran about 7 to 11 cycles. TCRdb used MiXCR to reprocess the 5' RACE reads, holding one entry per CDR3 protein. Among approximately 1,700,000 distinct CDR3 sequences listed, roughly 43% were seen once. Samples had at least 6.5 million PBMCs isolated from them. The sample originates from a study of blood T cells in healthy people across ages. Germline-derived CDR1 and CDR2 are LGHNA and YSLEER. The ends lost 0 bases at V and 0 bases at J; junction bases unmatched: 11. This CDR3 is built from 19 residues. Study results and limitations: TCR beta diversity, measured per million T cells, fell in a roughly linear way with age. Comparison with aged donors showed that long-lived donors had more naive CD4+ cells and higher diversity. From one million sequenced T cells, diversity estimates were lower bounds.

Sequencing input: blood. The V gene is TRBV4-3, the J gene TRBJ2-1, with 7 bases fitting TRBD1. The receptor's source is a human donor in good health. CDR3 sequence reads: CASSQDPHRGRSSYNEQFF. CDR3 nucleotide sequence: TGCGCCAGCAGCCAAGACCCCCACAGGGGCCGGAGCTCCTACAATGAGCAGTTCTTC.